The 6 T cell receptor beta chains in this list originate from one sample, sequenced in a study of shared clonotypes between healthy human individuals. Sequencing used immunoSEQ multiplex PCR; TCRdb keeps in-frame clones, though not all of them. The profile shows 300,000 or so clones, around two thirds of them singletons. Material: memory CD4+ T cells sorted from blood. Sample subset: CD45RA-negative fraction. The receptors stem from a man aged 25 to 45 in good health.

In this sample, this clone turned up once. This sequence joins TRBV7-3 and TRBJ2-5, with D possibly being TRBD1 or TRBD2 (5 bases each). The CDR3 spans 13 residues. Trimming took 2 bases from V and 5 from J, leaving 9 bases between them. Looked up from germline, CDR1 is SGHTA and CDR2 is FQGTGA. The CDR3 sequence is CASSLRDGETQYF. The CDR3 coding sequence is TGTGCCAGCAGCTTACGGGACGGGGAGACCCAGTACTTC.

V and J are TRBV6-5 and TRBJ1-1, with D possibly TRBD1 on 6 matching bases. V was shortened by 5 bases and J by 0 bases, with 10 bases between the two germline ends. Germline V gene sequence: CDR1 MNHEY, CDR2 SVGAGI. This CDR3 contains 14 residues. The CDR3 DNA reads TGTGCCAGCAGTGGACAGCTCATGAACACTGAAGCTTTCTTT. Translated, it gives CASSGQLMNTEAFF.

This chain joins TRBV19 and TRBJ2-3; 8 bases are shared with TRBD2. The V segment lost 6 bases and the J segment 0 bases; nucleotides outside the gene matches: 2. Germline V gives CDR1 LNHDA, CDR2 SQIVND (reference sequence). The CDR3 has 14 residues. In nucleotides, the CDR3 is TGTGCCAGTAGAGCGGGAGTCAGCACAGATACGCAGTATTTT. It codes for CASRAGVSTDTQYF.

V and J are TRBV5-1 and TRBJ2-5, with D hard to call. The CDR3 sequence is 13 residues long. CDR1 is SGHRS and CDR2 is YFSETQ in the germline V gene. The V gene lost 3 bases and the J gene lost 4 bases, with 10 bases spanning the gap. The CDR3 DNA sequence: TGCGCCAGCAGCTCTTCTGTGGGAGAGACCCAGTACTTC. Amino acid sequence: CASSSSVGETQYF. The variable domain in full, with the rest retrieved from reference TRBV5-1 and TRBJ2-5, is KAGVTQTPRYLIKTRGQQVTLSCSPISGHRSVSWYQQTPGQGLQFLFEYFSETQRNKGNFPGRFSGRQFSNSRSEMNVSTLELGDSALYLCASSSSVGETQYFGPGTRLLVL.

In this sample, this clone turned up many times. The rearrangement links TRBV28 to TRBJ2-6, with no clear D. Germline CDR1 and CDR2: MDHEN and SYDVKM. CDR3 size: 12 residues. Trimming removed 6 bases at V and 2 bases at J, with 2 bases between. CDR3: CASRPGANVLTF. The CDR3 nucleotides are TGTGCCAGCAGACCTGGGGCCAACGTCCTGACTTTC.

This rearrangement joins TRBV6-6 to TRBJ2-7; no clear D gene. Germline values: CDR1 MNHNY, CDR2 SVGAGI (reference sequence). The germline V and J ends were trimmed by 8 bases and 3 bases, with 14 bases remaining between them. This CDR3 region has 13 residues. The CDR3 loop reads CASARGAGYEQYF. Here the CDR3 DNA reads TGTGCCAGCGCTCGAGGAGCAGGCTACGAGCAGTACTTC.